This T cell receptor beta chain was found in a study of response to subunit inactivated influenza vaccine. Findings of the study overall: Authors suggested each seasonal flu vaccination may recruit only limited numbers of new T cells.

TCRdb fed the RT-PCR reads into MiXCR, producing one record per CDR3 protein. The data contain roughly 700,000 distinct CDR3 sequences, approximately 14% of them singletons. On this clonotype: Its matching antigen is unknown.

Sequenced material: PBMCs from blood, taken 11 to 12 days after vaccination. The sequence derives from a man aged 50 or older who received an inactivated influenza vaccine.

The CDR3 region has the DNA TGTGCCAGCAGTTTAGCGACGGGTACGCAGTATTTT. Protein: CASSLATGTQYF. The chain is built from TRBV6-2 or TRBV6-3 and TRBJ2-3, with D perhaps TRBD2 (5 bases). Trimming shortened V by 4 bases and J by 8 bases, and 10 bases separated the two germline ends. Germline V gene sequence: CDR1 MNHEY, CDR2 SVGEGT. The CDR3 length is 12 residues.